One and the same sample provided the 15 T cell receptor beta chains below, sequenced in a study of metastatic and nonmetastatic thyroid tumors. TCRdb re-analyzed the PCR reads using MiXCR. Here the sample spans just over 40,000 clones, roughly an eighth being singletons. Treatment of any kind had been given to no patient before thyroid surgery. The sample taken for sequencing was blood. The receptors stem from a female donor with papillary thyroid cancer or a benign thyroid nodule (not recorded which). Some clones in this sample may be carry-over from other donors' samples.

This clone is labeled as medium-sized. The chain is built from TRBV27 and TRBJ1-6, with a weak D call TRBD1 (6 bases). Per germline, CDR1 MNHEY and CDR2 SMNVEV (reference sequence). The V gene lost 5 bases and the J gene lost 4 bases, with 21 bases spanning the gap. This CDR3 spans 18 amino acids. CDR3 region: CASSRSDPGRGYNSPLHF. CDR3 DNA sequence: TGTGCCAGCAGTCGATCCGACCCTGGCAGGGGATATAATTCACCCCTCCACTTT.

This clone was observed many times. The rearrangement joins TRBV10-3 to TRBJ1-5; no firm D call. The germline CDR1 and CDR2 sequences are ENHRY and SYGVKD. V lost 9 bases and J lost 0, with 9 bases in between. This CDR3 comprises 13 residues. DNA for the CDR3: TGTGCCATTGGACTGAATAGCAATCAGCCCCAGCATTTT. Residues: CAIGLNSNQPQHF.

There are many counts of this clone. This sequence joins TRBV27 and TRBJ1-1; D perhaps matches TRBD1 (5 bases). V lost 5 bases and J 5 bases, leaving 18 bases between the germline ends. The CDR3 spans 15 residues. CDR1 and CDR2 (germline): MNHEY, SMNVEV (reference sequence). The CDR3 is CASSPLLGALTEAFF. The CDR3 region has the DNA TGTGCCAGCAGTCCCCTTCTCGGGGCGCTGACTGAAGCTTTCTTT.

This clone showed up many times. One base away lies a much larger clone, so this may be a sequencing read error. The sample holds other DNA sequences that translate to the same CDR3. V is TRBV5-1 and J is TRBJ2-2; D is ambiguous. This CDR3 is 13 amino acids long. The V gene's germline CDR1 is SGHRS and CDR2 YFSETQ. This chain's CDR3 is CASSPPLAGELFF. DNA for the CDR3: TGTGCCAGCAGCCCTCCTTTGGCCGGGGAGCTGTTTTTT.

This clone was recorded many times. The chain has TRBV6-5 and TRBJ2-3; a possible D gene is TRBD1 (6 bases). V lost 2 bases, J lost 4 bases, and 16 bases lay in between. The CDR3 contains 16 residues. Germline values: CDR1 MNHEY, CDR2 SVGAGI. CDR3 DNA sequence: TGTGCCAGCAGTTACGCATACAGGGTCGGGGCAGATACGCAGTATTTT. Protein: CASSYAYRVGADTQYF.

This clone is judged medium-sized. This rearrangement joins TRBV28 to TRBJ2-7; 7 bases line up with TRBD2. The CDR3 is made up of 15 amino acids. The germline gives CDR1 MDHEN, CDR2 SYDVKM. The junction had 13 bases not matched to a gene; V was cut back by 8 bases and J by 3 bases. DNA of the CDR3: TGTGCCAGCGCGGCTTCTACTAGCGACTTCTACGAGCAGTACTTC. Protein sequence: CASAASTSDFYEQYF.

This clone was found many times. The chain has TRBV28 and TRBJ2-2, with TRBD2 matching 8 bases. The V and J ends lost 2 bases and 8 bases, in that order; junction bases with no gene match: 7. The CDR3 sequence is 15 residues long. The V gene's germline CDR1 is MDHEN and CDR2 SYDVKM. DNA of the CDR3: TGTGCCAGCAGTTTACCCATAGCGGGGCTGGGGGAGCTGTTTTTT. This codes for CASSLPIAGLGELFF.

This clone showed up just a few times. V is TRBV6-4 and J is TRBJ1-2; maybe TRBD1 (6 bases). Germline V CDR1 and CDR2: MRHNA, SNTAGT. The CDR3 is 20 residues long. V shed 6 bases and J shed 0 bases, with 29 bases lying between them. As DNA, the CDR3 is TGTGCCAGCAGGGTTCCCCAACCGAACGACAGGTATCTACCTAACTATGGCTACACCTTC. It yields the protein CASRVPQPNDRYLPNYGYTF.

The chain carries TRBV5-1 and TRBJ2-3; perhaps D is TRBD1 or TRBD2 (6 bases each). Per the germline V gene, CDR1 is SGHRS and CDR2 is YFSETQ. This CDR3 is 14 amino acids long. V dropped 4 bases and J dropped 3 bases, with 12 bases sitting between them. CDR3 protein: CASSPGGLTDTQYF. As DNA, the CDR3 is TGCGCCAGCAGCCCCGGGGGCTTGACAGATACGCAGTATTTT.

This clone was counted at least ten times. The chain has TRBV6-6 and TRBJ2-7; the match to TRBD2 covers 7 bases. Germline CDR1 reads MNHNY; CDR2 reads SVGAGI (reference sequence). V gave up 2 bases and J gave up 6 bases; unmatched junction bases: 7. The CDR3 runs 14 residues. CDR3 loop: CASSYGGEIPEQYF. CDR3 coding DNA: TGTGCCAGCAGTTACGGGGGGGAGATCCCCGAGCAGTACTTC.

The table lists this clone with many counts. V and J are TRBV5-6 and TRBJ1-2, with D possibly being TRBD1 (5 bases). Germline V gene lookup returns CDR1 SGHDT and CDR2 YYEEEE. Trimming took off 3 bases at V and 8 bases at J, with 8 bases between the two ends. This CDR3 has 11 amino acids. CDR3 region: CASSWDGGYTF. The DNA for the CDR3 is TGTGCCAGCAGCTGGGACGGCGGCTACACCTTC.

This clone was seen many times. The gene calls are TRBV19 and TRBJ1-2; D not resolved. The CDR3 has 16 residues. Germline CDR1 is LNHDA and CDR2 is SQIVND (reference sequence). V was pared by 6 bases and J by 5 bases, with 22 bases between. CDR3 DNA: TGTGCCAGTAGCAAGTCCACCGGGCCCAGAATTTATGGCTACACCTTC. Protein product: CASSKSTGPRIYGYTF.

There are many counts of this clone. J is TRBJ2-7 and V is TRBV3-1, with 9 positions matching TRBD2. Germline CDR1 is LGHDT and CDR2 is YNNKEL (reference sequence). This CDR3 is built from 16 residues. V shed 3 bases, J shed 2 bases, and the junction held 8 bases outside the gene matches. CDR3 residues: CASSHSRLAETYEQYF. CDR3 nucleotides: TGTGCCAGCAGCCACTCGAGACTAGCGGAAACCTACGAGCAGTACTTC.

This chain links TRBV11-1 with TRBJ2-1; possible D gene TRBD2, 6 bases. This CDR3 region has 20 residues. V lost 2 bases to trimming and J lost 0 bases, with 23 bases between them. Germline V gene sequence: CDR1 SGHAT, CDR2 FQDESV (reference sequence). The CDR3 loop reads CASSLSGPRGLGSSYNEQFF. In nucleotides, the CDR3 is TGTGCCAGCAGCTTAAGTGGACCCCGGGGACTGGGAAGCTCCTACAATGAGCAGTTCTTC.

The sample holds many counts of this clone. The chain links TRBV9 to TRBJ1-4, with 8 bases that match TRBD1. CDR1 and CDR2 from the germline V gene are SGDLS and YYNGEE. Germline trimming cut 0 bases from V and 3 bases from J; bases unmatched to any gene: 4. The CDR3 is 16 residues long. The CDR3 reads CASSVGQGAANEKLFF. The CDR3 bases are TGTGCCAGCAGCGTAGGTCAGGGGGCCGCTAATGAAAAACTGTTTTTT.